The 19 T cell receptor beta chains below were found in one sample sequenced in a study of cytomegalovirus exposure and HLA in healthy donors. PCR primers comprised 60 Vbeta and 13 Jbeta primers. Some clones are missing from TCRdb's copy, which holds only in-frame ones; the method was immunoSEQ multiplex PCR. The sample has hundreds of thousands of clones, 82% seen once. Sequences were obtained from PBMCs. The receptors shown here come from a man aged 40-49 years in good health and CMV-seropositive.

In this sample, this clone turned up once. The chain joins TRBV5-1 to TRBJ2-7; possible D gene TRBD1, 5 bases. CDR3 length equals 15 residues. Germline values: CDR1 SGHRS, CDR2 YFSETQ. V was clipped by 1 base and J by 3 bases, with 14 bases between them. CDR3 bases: TGCGCCAGCAGCTTGATGGCAGGGATAAACTACGAGCAGTACTTC. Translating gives CASSLMAGINYEQYF.

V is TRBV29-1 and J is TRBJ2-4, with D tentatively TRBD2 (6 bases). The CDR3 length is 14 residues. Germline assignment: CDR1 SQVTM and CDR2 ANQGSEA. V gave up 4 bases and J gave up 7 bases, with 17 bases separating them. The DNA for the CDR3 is TGCAGCGTTGTCCCTGCGGGACCCGGGAACATTCAGTACTTC. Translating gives CSVVPAGPGNIQYF.

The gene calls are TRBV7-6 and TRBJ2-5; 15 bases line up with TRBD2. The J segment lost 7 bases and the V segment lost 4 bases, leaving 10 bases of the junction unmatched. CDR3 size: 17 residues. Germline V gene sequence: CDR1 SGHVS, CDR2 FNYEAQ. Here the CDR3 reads CASSSGLAGGPRGTQYF. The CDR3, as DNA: TGTGCCAGCAGCTCGGGACTAGCGGGAGGACCTCGTGGGACCCAGTACTTC.

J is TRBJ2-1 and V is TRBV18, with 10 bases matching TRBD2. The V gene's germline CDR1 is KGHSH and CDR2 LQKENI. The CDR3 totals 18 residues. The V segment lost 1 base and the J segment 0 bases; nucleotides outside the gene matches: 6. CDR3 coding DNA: TGTGCCAGCTCACCACTGGAGCGGGAGGGCCGCTCCTACAATGAGCAGTTCTTC. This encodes CASSPLEREGRSYNEQFF.

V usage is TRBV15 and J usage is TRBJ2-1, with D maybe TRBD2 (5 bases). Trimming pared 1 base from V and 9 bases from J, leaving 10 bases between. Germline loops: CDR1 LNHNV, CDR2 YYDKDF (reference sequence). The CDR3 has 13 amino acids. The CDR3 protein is CATSRAASREQFF. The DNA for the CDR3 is TGTGCCACCAGCAGAGCGGCTAGCCGTGAGCAGTTCTTC.

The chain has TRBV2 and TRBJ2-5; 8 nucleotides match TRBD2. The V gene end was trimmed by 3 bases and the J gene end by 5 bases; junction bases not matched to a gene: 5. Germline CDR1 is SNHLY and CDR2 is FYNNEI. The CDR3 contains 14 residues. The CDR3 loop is CASSEGLGGETQYF. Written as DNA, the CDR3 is TGTGCCAGCAGTGAGGGACTAGGGGGGGAGACCCAGTACTTC.

CDR3 region: CASSIYQGTSGRLNTGELFF. The CDR3 bases are TGTGCCAGTAGTATTTATCAGGGGACTAGCGGGAGATTGAACACCGGGGAGCTGTTTTTT. The J gene is TRBJ2-2, the V gene TRBV19; 14 bases line up with TRBD2. With 3 bases clipped from V and 1 base from J, the junction kept 10 bases outside the gene matches. The germline V gene encodes CDR1 LNHDA and CDR2 SQIVND (reference sequence). This CDR3 spans 20 amino acids.

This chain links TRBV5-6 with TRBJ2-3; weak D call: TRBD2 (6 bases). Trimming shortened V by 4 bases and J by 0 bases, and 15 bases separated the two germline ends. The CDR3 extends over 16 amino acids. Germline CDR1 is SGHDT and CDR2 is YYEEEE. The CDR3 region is CASSQYSGTSTDTQYF. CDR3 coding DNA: TGTGCCAGCAGCCAATATAGCGGAACTAGCACAGATACGCAGTATTTT. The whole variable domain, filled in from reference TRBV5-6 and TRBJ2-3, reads DAGVTQSPTHLIKTRGQQVTLRCSPKSGHDTVSWYQQALGQGPQFIFQYYEEEERQRGNFPDRFSGHQFPNYSSELNVNALLLGDSALYLCASSQYSGTSTDTQYFGPGTRLTVL.

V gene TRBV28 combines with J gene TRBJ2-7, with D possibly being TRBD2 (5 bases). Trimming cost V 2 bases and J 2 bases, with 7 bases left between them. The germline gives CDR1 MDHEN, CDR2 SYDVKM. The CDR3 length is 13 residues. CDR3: CASSLGSPYEQYV. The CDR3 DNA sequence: TGTGCCAGCAGTTTAGGGAGTCCCTACGAGCAGTACGTC.

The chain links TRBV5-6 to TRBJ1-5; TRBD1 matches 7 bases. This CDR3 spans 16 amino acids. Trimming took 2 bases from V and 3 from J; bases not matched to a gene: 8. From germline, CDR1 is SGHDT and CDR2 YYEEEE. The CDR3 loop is CASSFSGTDPNQPQHF. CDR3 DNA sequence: TGTGCCAGCAGCTTTTCCGGGACAGATCCCAATCAGCCCCAGCATTTT.

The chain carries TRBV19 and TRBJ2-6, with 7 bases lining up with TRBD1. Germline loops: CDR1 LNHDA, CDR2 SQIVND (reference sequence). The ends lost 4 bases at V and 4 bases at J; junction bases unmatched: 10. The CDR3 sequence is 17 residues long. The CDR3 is CASSTPRTGEGANVLTF. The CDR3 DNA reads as TGTGCCAGTAGTACCCCCAGAACAGGGGAGGGGGCCAACGTCCTGACTTTC.

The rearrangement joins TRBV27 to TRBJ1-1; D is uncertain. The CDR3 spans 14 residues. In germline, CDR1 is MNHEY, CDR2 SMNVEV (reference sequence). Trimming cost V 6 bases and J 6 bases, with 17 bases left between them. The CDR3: CASRSNSRMAEAFF. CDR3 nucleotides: TGTGCCAGCAGGTCAAACTCCAGGATGGCTGAAGCTTTCTTT.

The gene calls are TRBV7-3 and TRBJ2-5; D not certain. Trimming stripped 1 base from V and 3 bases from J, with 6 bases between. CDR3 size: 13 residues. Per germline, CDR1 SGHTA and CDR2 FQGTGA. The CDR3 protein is CASSLIAEETQYF. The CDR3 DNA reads TGTGCCAGCAGCTTAATAGCAGAAGAGACCCAGTACTTC.

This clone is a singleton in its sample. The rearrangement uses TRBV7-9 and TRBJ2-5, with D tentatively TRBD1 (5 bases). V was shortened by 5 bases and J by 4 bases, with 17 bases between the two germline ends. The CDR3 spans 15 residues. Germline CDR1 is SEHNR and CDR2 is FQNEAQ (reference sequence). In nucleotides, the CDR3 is TGTGCCAGCAGCCTCTCGGCCAGGGTGGGAGAGACCCAGTACTTC. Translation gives CASSLSARVGETQYF.

CDR3 sequence: CSALAGEQYF. CDR3 coding DNA: TGCAGTGCTCTAGCGGGGGAGCAGTACTTC. This sequence joins TRBV20-1 and TRBJ2-7; the match to TRBD2 covers 9 bases. The CDR3 is made up of 10 amino acids. Per germline, CDR1 DFQATT and CDR2 SNEGSKA (reference sequence). V lost 5 bases to trimming and J lost 7 bases; unmatched junction nucleotides: 0.

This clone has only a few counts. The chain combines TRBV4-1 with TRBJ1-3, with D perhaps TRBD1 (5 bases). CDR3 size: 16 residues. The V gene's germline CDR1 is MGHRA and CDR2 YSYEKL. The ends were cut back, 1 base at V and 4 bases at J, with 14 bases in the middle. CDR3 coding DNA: TGCGCCAGCAGCCAAGGGGCGGGAGGGGTGGGAAACACCATATATTTT. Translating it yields CASSQGAGGVGNTIYF.

DNA of the CDR3: TGTGCCTGGAGCCAGACAGGGATTGTTAATCAGCCCCAGCATTTT. Its translation: CAWSQTGIVNQPQHF. V gene TRBV30 combines with J gene TRBJ1-5, with TRBD1 identical over 7 bases. The CDR3 has 15 amino acids. Trimming cost V 3 bases and J 4 bases; bases outside gene matches: 9. The germline V gene has CDR1 GTSNPN and CDR2 SVGIG (reference sequence).

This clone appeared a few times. For the CDR3, the DNA is TGTGCCAGCAGTGACGGACTAGCGGGAGATGAGCAGTTCTTC. It translates to CASSDGLAGDEQFF. This chain uses TRBV6-4 with TRBJ2-1; 13 bases agree with TRBD2. Germline-derived CDR1 and CDR2 are MRHNA and SNTAGT. The CDR3 length is 14 residues. The V and J ends lost 2 bases and 8 bases, in that order; junction bases with no gene match: 0.

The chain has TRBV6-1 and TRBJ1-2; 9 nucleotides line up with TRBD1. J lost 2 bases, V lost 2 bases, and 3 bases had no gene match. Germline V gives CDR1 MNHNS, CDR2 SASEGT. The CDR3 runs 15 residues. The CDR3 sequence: CASSEMGTGNYGYTF. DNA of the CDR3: TGTGCCAGCAGTGAAATGGGGACAGGGAACTATGGCTACACCTTC.